This TCR beta chain was retrieved from a study of T cells in Graves' hyperthyroidism and ophthalmopathy. Regarding the study as a whole: Most thyroid clonotypes expanded above 0.001 were also detected in blood.

From germline, CDR1 is SGHAT and CDR2 FQNNGV. V gave up 5 bases and J gave up 5 bases, with 10 bases separating them. The CDR3 extends over 13 amino acids. Absent ophthalmopathy progression within 18 months defined stable Graves' hyperthyroidism. Hyperthyroidism, newly diagnosed and lasting under 2 months, affected patients aged 18 to 65. The source of the PBMCs was around 10 ml of fresh peripheral blood. This clonotype was counted at least ten times. Its cognate antigen is unknown. TCR beta CDR3 regions were amplified from RNA. With the HTBI primer set, the TCR CDR3 went through a first round of RT-PCR. MiXCR, applied by TCRdb to the multiplex PCR reads, yields one record per CDR3 protein. The repertoire holds some 350,000 distinct CDR3 sequences, with around a quarter as singletons.

This clonotype was obtained from a man aged 45-65 years with Graves' hyperthyroidism. The chain recombines TRBV11-2 with TRBJ1-5, with a tentative D call TRBD1 (5 bases). Source material: blood. The CDR3: CASSPGLHQPQHF. The DNA of the CDR3 is TGTGCCAGCAGCCCGGGACTACATCAGCCCCAGCATTTT.